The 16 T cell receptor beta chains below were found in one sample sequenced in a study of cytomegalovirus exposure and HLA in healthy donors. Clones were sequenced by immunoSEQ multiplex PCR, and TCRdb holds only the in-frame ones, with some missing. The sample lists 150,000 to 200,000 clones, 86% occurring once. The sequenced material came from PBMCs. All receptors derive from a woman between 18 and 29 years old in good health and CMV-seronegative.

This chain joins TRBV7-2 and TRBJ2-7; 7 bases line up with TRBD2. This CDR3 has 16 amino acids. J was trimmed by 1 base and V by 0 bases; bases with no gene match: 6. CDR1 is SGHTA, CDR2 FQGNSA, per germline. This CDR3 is CASSLAAGEGSYEQYF. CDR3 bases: TGTGCCAGCAGCTTAGCGGCGGGAGAGGGTTCCTACGAGCAGTACTTC.

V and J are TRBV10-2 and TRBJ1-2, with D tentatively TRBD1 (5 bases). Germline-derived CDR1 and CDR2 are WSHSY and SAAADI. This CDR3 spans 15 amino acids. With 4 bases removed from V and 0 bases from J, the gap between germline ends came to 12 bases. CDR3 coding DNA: TGCGCCAGCAGTGGCGGGACGGGGACTAACTATGGCTACACCTTC. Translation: CASSGGTGTNYGYTF.

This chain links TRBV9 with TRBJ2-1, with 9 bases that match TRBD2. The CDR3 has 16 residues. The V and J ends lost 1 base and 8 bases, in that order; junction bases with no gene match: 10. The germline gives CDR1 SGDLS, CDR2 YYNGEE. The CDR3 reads CASSVYSAGGLYEQFF. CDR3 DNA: TGTGCCAGCAGCGTATATTCGGCGGGGGGGCTTTATGAGCAGTTCTTC.

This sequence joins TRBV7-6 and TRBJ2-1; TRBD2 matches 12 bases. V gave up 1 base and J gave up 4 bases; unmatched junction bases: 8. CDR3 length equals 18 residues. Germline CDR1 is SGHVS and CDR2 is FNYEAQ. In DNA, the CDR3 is TGTGCCAGCAGCTTAGGACCGGGACTAGCGGGCAATTACAATGAGCAGTTCTTC. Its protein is CASSLGPGLAGNYNEQFF.

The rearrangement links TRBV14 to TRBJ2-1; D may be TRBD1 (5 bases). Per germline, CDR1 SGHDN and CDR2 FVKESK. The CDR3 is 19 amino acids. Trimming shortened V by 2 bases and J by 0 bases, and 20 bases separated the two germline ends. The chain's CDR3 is CASSQTRVRGFSSYNEQFF. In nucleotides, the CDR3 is TGTGCCAGCAGCCAAACTCGGGTAAGGGGTTTTAGCTCCTACAATGAGCAGTTCTTC.

CDR3 nucleotide sequence: TGTGCCAGCAGGGATCACCGGGGTTACGAGCAGTACTTC. Residues: CASRDHRGYEQYF. This chain joins TRBV7-8 and TRBJ2-7; D is perhaps TRBD2 (5 bases). CDR3 length: 13 amino acids. Germline V gene lookup returns CDR1 SGHVS and CDR2 FQNEAQ. Trimming pared 6 bases from V and 4 bases from J, leaving 13 bases between.

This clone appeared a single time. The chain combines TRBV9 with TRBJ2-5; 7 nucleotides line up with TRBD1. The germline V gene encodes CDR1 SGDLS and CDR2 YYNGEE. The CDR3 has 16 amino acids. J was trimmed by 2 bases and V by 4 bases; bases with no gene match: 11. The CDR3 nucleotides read TGTGCCAGCAGCACCTCGACAGGGTTGGGGCAAGAGACCCAGTACTTC. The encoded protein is CASSTSTGLGQETQYF.

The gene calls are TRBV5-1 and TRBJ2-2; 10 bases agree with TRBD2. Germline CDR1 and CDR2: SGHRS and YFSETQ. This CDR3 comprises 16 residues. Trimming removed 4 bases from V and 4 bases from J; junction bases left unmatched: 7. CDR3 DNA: TGCGCCAGCAGCGAGTTAGCGGGAGGTTCCACCGGGGAGCTGTTTTTT. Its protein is CASSELAGGSTGELFF.

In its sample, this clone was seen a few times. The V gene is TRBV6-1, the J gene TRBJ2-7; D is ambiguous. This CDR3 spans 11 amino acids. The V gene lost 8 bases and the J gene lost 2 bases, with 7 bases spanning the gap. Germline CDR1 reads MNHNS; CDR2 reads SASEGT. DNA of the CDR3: TGTGCCAGCCCCAGCGCCTACGAGCAGTACTTC. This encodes CASPSAYEQYF.

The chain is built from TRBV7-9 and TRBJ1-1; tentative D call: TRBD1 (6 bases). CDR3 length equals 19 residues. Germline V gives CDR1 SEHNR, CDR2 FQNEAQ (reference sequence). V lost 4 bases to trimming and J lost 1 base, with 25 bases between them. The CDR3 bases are TGTGCCAGCAGCTCCCAATGGGTGGGGGGGCGAGGAGGGAACACTGAAGCTTTCTTT. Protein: CASSSQWVGGRGGNTEAFF.

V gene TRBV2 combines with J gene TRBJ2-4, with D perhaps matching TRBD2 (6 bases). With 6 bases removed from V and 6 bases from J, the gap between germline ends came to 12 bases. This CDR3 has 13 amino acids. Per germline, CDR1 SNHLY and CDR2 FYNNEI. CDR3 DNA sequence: TGTGCCAGCAGGGCGGGGCCCGGAAACATTCAGTACTTC. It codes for CASRAGPGNIQYF.

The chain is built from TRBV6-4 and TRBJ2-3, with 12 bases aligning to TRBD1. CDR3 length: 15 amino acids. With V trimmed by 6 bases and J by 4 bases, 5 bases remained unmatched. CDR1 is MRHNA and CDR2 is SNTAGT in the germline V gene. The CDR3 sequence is CASRAGTGGPDTQYF. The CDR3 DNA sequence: TGTGCCAGCAGAGCCGGGACAGGGGGCCCAGATACGCAGTATTTT.

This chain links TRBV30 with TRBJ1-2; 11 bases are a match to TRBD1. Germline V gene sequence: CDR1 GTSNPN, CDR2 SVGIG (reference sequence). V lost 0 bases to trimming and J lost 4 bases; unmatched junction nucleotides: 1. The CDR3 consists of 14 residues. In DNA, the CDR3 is TGTGCCTGGAGTGTGGGACAGGGGGGCTATGGCTACACCTTC. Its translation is CAWSVGQGGYGYTF.

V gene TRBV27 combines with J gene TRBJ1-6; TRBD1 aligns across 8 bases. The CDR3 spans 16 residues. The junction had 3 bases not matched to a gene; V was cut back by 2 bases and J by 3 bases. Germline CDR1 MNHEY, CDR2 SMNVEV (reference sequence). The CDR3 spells CASSLNDRGYNSPLHF. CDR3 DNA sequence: TGTGCCAGCAGTTTAAACGACAGGGGCTATAATTCACCCCTCCACTTT.

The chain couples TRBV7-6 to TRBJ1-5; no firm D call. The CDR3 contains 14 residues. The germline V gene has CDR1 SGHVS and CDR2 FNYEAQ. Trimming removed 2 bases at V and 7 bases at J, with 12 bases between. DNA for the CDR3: TGTGCCAGCAGCTTATCCGACGGCGGGCAGCCCCAGCATTTT. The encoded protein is CASSLSDGGQPQHF. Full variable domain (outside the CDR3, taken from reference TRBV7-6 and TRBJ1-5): GAGVSQSPRYKVTKRGQDVALRCDPISGHVSLYWYRQALGQGPEFLTYFNYEAQQDKSGLPNDRFSAERPEGSISTLTIQRTEQRDSAMYRCASSLSDGGQPQHFGDGTRLSIL.

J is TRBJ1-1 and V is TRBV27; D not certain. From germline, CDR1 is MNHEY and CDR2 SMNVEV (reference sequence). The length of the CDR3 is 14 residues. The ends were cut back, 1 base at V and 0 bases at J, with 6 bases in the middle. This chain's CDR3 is CASSLYGMNTEAFF. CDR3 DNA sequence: TGTGCCAGCAGTTTATACGGGATGAACACTGAAGCTTTCTTT.